A single sample gave rise to the 25 T cell receptor beta chains below, sequenced in a study of T-cell reconstitution after alpha-beta-depleted transplantation in children. A TCRbeta library incorporating unique molecular identifiers was prepared. TCRdb called the PCR reads again in MiXCR, with one record for every CDR3 protein. The sample has roughly 120,000 distinct CDR3 sequences; over 9% are singletons. The specimen comprised PBMCs, sampled before TCRalphabeta/CD19-depleted stem cell transplant. All receptors derive from a boy younger than 10 with acute lymphoblastic leukemia, due to receive a stem cell transplant.

Many counts were recorded for this clonotype. The rearrangement uses TRBV5-1 and TRBJ2-7, with 8 bases aligning to TRBD2. Losses at the gene ends were 4 bases for V and 2 bases for J; bases not matched to a gene: 2. Germline V gene lookup returns CDR1 SGHRS and CDR2 YFSETQ. The CDR3 contains 13 residues. The CDR3 here is CASSPGGAYEQYF. CDR3 nucleotides: TGCGCCAGCAGCCCGGGGGGGGCCTACGAGCAGTACTTC.

CDR3 sequence (DNA): TGTGCCACTATGGATGCGTGGAACACCGGGGAGCTGTTTTTT. It specifies CATMDAWNTGELFF. The chain combines TRBV27 with TRBJ2-2; no firm D call. Between the trimmed V and J ends, which lost 10 bases and 1 base, there was a span of 13 bases. Germline V gene sequence: CDR1 MNHEY, CDR2 SMNVEV (reference sequence). The CDR3 is 14 residues long.

This clonotype was seen many times. The chain couples TRBV6-5 to TRBJ2-3; D remains unclear. CDR3 length: 14 residues. Between the trimmed V and J ends, which lost 5 bases and 1 base, there was a span of 10 bases. Germline V gene lookup returns CDR1 MNHEY and CDR2 SVGAGI. This CDR3 reads CASSRSTGTDTQYF. CDR3 coding DNA: TGTGCCAGCAGTCGTAGTACGGGCACAGATACGCAGTATTTT.

The chain links TRBV12-3 or TRBV12-4 to TRBJ2-3, with 10 bases lining up with TRBD2. J gave up 3 bases and V 6 bases, and 9 bases lay outside the gene matches. The CDR3 loop spans 16 amino acids. CDR3 in amino acids: CASRRASGRGTDTQYF. The CDR3 DNA reads TGTGCCAGCAGGAGGGCGAGCGGGAGGGGAACAGATACGCAGTATTTT.

This clonotype was counted at least ten times. The chain is built from TRBV12-3 or TRBV12-4 and TRBJ2-4; TRBD1 matches at 11 bases. V lost 6 bases, J lost 2 bases, and 3 bases stayed unmatched. The CDR3 has 15 residues. The CDR3 DNA is TGTGCCAGCAGCGCGGACAGGGGGCCCAAAAACATTCAGTACTTC. Translation gives CASSADRGPKNIQYF.

This clonotype came up a few times. This chain uses TRBV7-9 with TRBJ2-7; 11 bases agree with TRBD1. V was clipped by 2 bases and J by 3 bases; unmatched bases: 6. The CDR3 is 16 residues long. The germline CDR1 and CDR2 sequences are SEHNR and FQNEAQ (reference sequence). CDR3 protein: CASSLSPGTGGYEQYF. Written as DNA, the CDR3 is TGTGCCAGCAGCTTAAGCCCCGGGACAGGGGGCTACGAGCAGTACTTC.

This clonotype was seen a few times. The chain recombines TRBV5-4 with TRBJ2-3; D is undetermined. This CDR3 is 14 amino acids long. With 7 bases removed from V and 2 bases from J, the gap between germline ends came to 14 bases. CDR1 and CDR2 (germline): SGHNT, YYREEE (reference sequence). DNA of the CDR3: TGTGCCAGCTCGCGGCTCGCCTACACAGATACGCAGTATTTT. Translating gives CASSRLAYTDTQYF.

J is TRBJ2-7 and V is TRBV7-9; 11 bases match TRBD2. This CDR3 comprises 14 residues. The germline V gene encodes CDR1 SEHNR and CDR2 FQNEAQ (reference sequence). Trimming removed 7 bases from V and 2 bases from J; junction bases left unmatched: 4. This CDR3 reads CASTTSGSAYEQYF. CDR3 in DNA: TGTGCCAGCACCACTAGCGGGAGTGCCTACGAGCAGTACTTC.

A few counts support this clonotype. The chain carries TRBV2 and TRBJ2-3, with D maybe TRBD2 (6 bases). CDR1 is SNHLY, CDR2 FYNNEI, per germline. Trimming took 2 bases from V and 1 from J, leaving 16 bases between them. This CDR3 comprises 17 residues. The CDR3 loop reads CASSETRASEGTDTQYF. CDR3 DNA: TGTGCCAGCAGTGAAACGCGGGCTAGCGAGGGCACAGATACGCAGTATTTT.

This clonotype was found once. A single base separates this from a much larger clone, so it may be a read error. The chain uses TRBV5-1 and TRBJ1-3; D gene unclear. This CDR3 is built from 15 residues. CDR1 SGHRS and CDR2 YFSETQ come from the germline V gene. This CDR3 reads CASSSDYHSGNTVYF. The CDR3 DNA follows: TGCGCCAGCAGCTCGGACTACCACTCTGGAAACACCGTATATTTT.

At least ten counts were recorded for this clonotype. V gene TRBV18 combines with J gene TRBJ2-3; no reliable D call. V was cut by 2 bases and J by 2 bases, with 2 bases left in between. This CDR3 comprises 12 residues. Germline V CDR1 and CDR2: KGHSH, LQKENI. The CDR3, as DNA: TGTGCCAGCTCACCAGCCACAGATACGCAGTATTTT. It yields the protein CASSPATDTQYF.

This clonotype was seen more than once but under ten times. This chain joins TRBV7-9 and TRBJ1-1; 7 positions match TRBD1. Germline assignment: CDR1 SEHNR and CDR2 FQNEAQ (reference sequence). The ends lost 6 bases at V and 7 bases at J; junction bases unmatched: 8. CDR3 length: 13 residues. Here the CDR3 DNA reads TGTGCCAGCAGAATTACAGGGGAGGGTGAAGCTTTCTTT. This gives the protein CASRITGEGEAFF.

The rearrangement links TRBV5-1 to TRBJ2-1; TRBD2 agrees at 11 bases. The junction had 7 bases not matched to a gene; V was cut back by 4 bases and J by 4 bases. Germline CDR1 reads SGHRS; CDR2 reads YFSETQ. This CDR3 is built from 16 residues. CDR3 region: CASSATTSGIYNEQFF. The CDR3, as DNA: TGCGCCAGCAGCGCAACGACTAGCGGGATTTACAATGAGCAGTTCTTC.

This clonotype came up a few times. The rearrangement links TRBV27 to TRBJ1-2; D remains unclear. Germline-derived CDR1 and CDR2 are MNHEY and SMNVEV (reference sequence). The CDR3 runs to 15 residues. The germline V and J ends were trimmed by 2 bases and 6 bases, with 16 bases remaining between them. The CDR3 spells CASSLKAGAWDGYTF. As DNA, the CDR3 is TGTGCCAGCAGTTTAAAGGCCGGCGCTTGGGATGGCTACACCTTC.

This clonotype has a handful of counts. The V and J genes are TRBV5-1 and TRBJ1-2, with D perhaps TRBD1 (6 bases). V lost 1 base, J lost 6 bases, and 10 bases lay in between. The germline CDR1 and CDR2 sequences are SGHRS and YFSETQ. The CDR3 is 13 amino acids. The CDR3 nucleotides are TGCGCCAGCAGCTTGACAGGGAAGAATGGCTACACCTTC. Amino acids: CASSLTGKNGYTF.

This clonotype was observed a handful of times. The chain recombines TRBV5-1 with TRBJ2-7, with a weak D call TRBD2 (5 bases). Trimming shortened V by 4 bases and J by 4 bases, and 15 bases separated the two germline ends. Germline V gene sequence: CDR1 SGHRS, CDR2 YFSETQ. This CDR3 is built from 14 residues. CDR3 nucleotide sequence: TGCGCCAGCAGCCAAGCTACCGGGATTTACGAGCAGTACTTC. It is translated as CASSQATGIYEQYF.

Sample share makes this clonotype medium-sized. This chain links TRBV3-1 with TRBJ2-1; D might be TRBD2 (5 bases). The CDR3 consists of 13 residues. Germline V CDR1 and CDR2: LGHDT, YNNKEL (reference sequence). The V end lost 7 bases, the J end lost 6 bases, and 13 bases lay between the germline ends. The CDR3 coding sequence is TGTGCCAGCACTTCGTCAGCGGTCAATGAGCAGTTCTTC. This codes for CASTSSAVNEQFF.

This sequence joins TRBV10-3 and TRBJ1-5; tentative D call: TRBD1 (5 bases). This CDR3 comprises 14 residues. Trimming removed 4 bases at V and 2 bases at J, with 9 bases between. Germline CDR1 ENHRY, CDR2 SYGVKD. In nucleotides, the CDR3 is TGTGCCATCAGTGCTCAGGGCGGCAATCAGCCCCAGCATTTT. Its translation is CAISAQGGNQPQHF.

Of note for this clonotype: One end of the junction varies from germline; a read error may be responsible. The chain combines TRBV20-1 with TRBJ2-1; 11 bases are a match to TRBD2. This CDR3 contains 17 residues. CDR1 and CDR2 (germline): DFQATT, SNEGSKA (reference sequence). In nucleotides, the CDR3 is TGCAGTGCTCAAGGGTTACCTAAGACTAGCGGGATTCCCGGGGGGGCGTTC. The encoded protein is CSAQGLPKTSGIPGGAF.

The table lists this clonotype with many counts. One end of the junction is discordant with germline, which a read error may explain. The chain recombines TRBV5-6 with TRBJ2-2; TRBD1 matches at 10 bases. Germline CDR1 is SGHDT and CDR2 is YYEEEE. CDR3 length equals 16 residues. The CDR3 is CASSLPGQGNAGELFF. CDR3 in DNA: TGTGCCAGCAGCTTACCGGGACAGGGGAACGCCGGGGAGCTGTTTTTT.

The CDR3: CASYGTGNYGYTF. CDR3 nucleotides: TGCGCCAGCTACGGGACGGGCAACTATGGCTACACCTTC. This chain uses TRBV5-1 with TRBJ1-2; a weak D match, TRBD1 (5 bases). The CDR3 is 13 residues long. Deletions cut 7 bases from V and 2 bases from J, with 12 bases between. Germline loops: CDR1 SGHRS, CDR2 YFSETQ. Based on the CDR3 plus reference TRBV5-1 and TRBJ1-2, the full variable domain is KAGVTQTPRYLIKTRGQQVTLSCSPISGHRSVSWYQQTPGQGLQFLFEYFSETQRNKGNFPGRFSGRQFSNSRSEMNVSTLELGDSALYLCASYGTGNYGYTFGSGTRLTVV.

This clonotype came up a few times. V gene TRBV5-5 combines with J gene TRBJ2-1; TRBD2 is a possible D gene (6 bases). From germline, CDR1 is SGHKS and CDR2 YYEKEE (reference sequence). The CDR3 extends over 13 amino acids. Trimming removed 4 bases from V and 10 bases from J, with 15 bases in between. The CDR3 DNA is TGTGCCAGCAGCCGTCCGGGCGGGATAGAGCAGTTCTTC. Its translation is CASSRPGGIEQFF.

In its sample, this clonotype was seen many times. The chain couples TRBV7-2 to TRBJ1-2, with D possibly matching TRBD1 (5 bases). With 5 bases removed from V and 8 bases from J, the gap between germline ends came to 24 bases. CDR1 and CDR2 from the germline V gene are SGHTA and FQGNSA. The CDR3 has 16 residues. The CDR3 sequence is CASSPGVRESMGGYTF. The CDR3 DNA sequence: TGTGCCAGCAGCCCGGGGGTCAGGGAGTCTATGGGAGGCTACACCTTC.

The V gene is TRBV3-1, the J gene TRBJ1-2; tentatively, D is TRBD1 (6 bases). Trimming left V 4 bases short and J 7 bases short, with 16 bases between. This CDR3 is 14 amino acids long. Germline values: CDR1 LGHDT, CDR2 YNNKEL (reference sequence). The CDR3 region is CASSPLTGSAGYTF. For the CDR3, the DNA is TGTGCCAGCAGCCCCCTCACAGGGTCGGCTGGCTACACCTTC.

In its sample, this clonotype was seen a few times. The J gene is TRBJ1-1, the V gene TRBV29-1, with 7 bases lining up with TRBD1. The V gene end was trimmed by 4 bases and the J gene end by 6 bases; junction bases not matched to a gene: 8. This CDR3 is 13 amino acids long. Per germline, CDR1 SQVTM and CDR2 ANQGSEA. CDR3 protein: CSVGRDRRAEAFF. CDR3 nucleotides: TGCAGCGTTGGGAGGGACAGACGGGCTGAAGCTTTCTTT.